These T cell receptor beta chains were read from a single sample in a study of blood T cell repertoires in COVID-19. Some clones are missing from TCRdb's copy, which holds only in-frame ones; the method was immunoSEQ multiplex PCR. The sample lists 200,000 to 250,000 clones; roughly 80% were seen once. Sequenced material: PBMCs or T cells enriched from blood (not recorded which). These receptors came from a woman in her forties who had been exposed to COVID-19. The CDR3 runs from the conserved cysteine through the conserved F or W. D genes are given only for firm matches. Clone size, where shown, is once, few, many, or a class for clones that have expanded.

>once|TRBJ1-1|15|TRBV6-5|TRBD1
CASRRGQGLNTEAFF
TGTGCCAGCAGAAGAGGACAGGGACTGAACACTGAAGCTTTCTTT
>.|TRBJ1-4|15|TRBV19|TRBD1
CASSIGGRGSEKLFF
TGTGCCAGTAGTATCGGGGGCAGGGGGAGTGAAAAACTGTTTTTT
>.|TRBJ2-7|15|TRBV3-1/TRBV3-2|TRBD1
CASSQGGTGGYEQYF
TGTGCCAGCAGCCAAGGGGGGACAGGGGGCTACGAGCAGTACTTC
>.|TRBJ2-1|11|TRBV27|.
CASSEYNEQFF
TGTGCCAGCTCGGAGTACAATGAGCAGTTCTTC
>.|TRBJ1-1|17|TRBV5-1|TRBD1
CASSLPTPGTGATEAFF
TGCGCCAGCAGCTTGCCTACGCCAGGGACAGGGGCCACTGAAGCTTTCTTT
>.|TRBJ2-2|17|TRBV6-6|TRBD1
CASSPRLGTGVVGELFF
TGTGCCAGCAGTCCGCGTCTCGGGACAGGGGTGGTTGGGGAGCTGTTTTTT
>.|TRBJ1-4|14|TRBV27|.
CASRDLVRDEKLFF
TGTGCCAGCCGTGACCTAGTTAGAGATGAAAAACTGTTTTTT
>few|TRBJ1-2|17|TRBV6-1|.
CASSEPGIKPINYGYTF
TGTGCCAGCAGTGAACCAGGGATTAAACCGATCAACTATGGCTACACCTTC
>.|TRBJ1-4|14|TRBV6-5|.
CASTQGGTNEKLFF
TGTGCCAGCACCCAGGGCGGAACTAATGAAAAACTGTTTTTT
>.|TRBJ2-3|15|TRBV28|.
CASIPRDPGTDTQYF
TGTGCCAGCATTCCGCGGGACCCTGGAACAGATACGCAGTATTTT
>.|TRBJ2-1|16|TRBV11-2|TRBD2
CASSSKLAGEYNEQFF
TGTGCCAGCAGTTCAAAACTAGCGGGGGAGTACAATGAGCAGTTCTTC
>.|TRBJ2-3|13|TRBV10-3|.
CASWATNTDTQYF
TGTGCCTCATGGGCCACGAACACAGATACGCAGTATTTT
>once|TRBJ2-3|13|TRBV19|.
CASQVTGADTQYF
TGTGCCAGTCAAGTGACAGGTGCAGATACGCAGTATTTT
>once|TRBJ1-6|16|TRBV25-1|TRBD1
CASSDPPGQADSPLHF
TGTGCCAGCAGTGACCCACCGGGACAGGCCGATTCACCCCTCCACTTT
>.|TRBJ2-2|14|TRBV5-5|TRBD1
CASSRQGDTGELFF
TGTGCCAGCAGCCGACAGGGAGACACCGGGGAGCTGTTTTTT
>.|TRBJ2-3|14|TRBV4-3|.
CASSQGASTDTQYF
TGCGCCAGCAGCCAGGGGGCGTCCACAGATACGCAGTATTTT